This T cell receptor beta chain was sequenced during a study of regulatory T cells in long-lasting Graves disease. General study findings and limits: With persistent disease, TRBV28, TRBJ1-2 and TRBJ2-5 were the favored segments.

Assembly of TCR beta libraries relied on iRepertoire HTBI primers together with Arm-PCR of CDR3 regions. MiXCR, run by TCRdb on the multiplex PCR reads, gives a single entry per CDR3 protein. The table records roughly 380,000 distinct CDR3 sequences, 15% to 18% of them present only once. As for this clonotype: Its antigen is currently unknown.

The V gene lost 0 bases and the J gene lost 0 bases, with 12 bases spanning the gap. Germline V gives CDR1 SGHRS, CDR2 YFSETQ. CDR3 length: 16 residues. Time point reported: newly diagnosed GD, antithyroid drugs for less than 3 months. PBMC-extracted RNA yielded the TCR library. This clonotype was sampled from a female donor with Graves disease. J is TRBJ1-1 and V is TRBV5-1; D gene uncertain. The input for sequencing was peripheral blood mononuclear cells (PBMCs), taken at new diagnosis, from a patient treated with antithyroid drugs. CDR3 bases: TGCGCCAGCAGCTTGGACGGCGGCCGACTGAACACTGAAGCTTTCTTT. This encodes CASSLDGGRLNTEAFF. The full variable domain, in which reference TRBV5-1 and TRBJ1-1 provide the parts outside the CDR3, is KAGVTQTPRYLIKTRGQQVTLSCSPISGHRSVSWYQQTPGQGLQFLFEYFSETQRNKGNFPGRFSGRQFSNSRSEMNVSTLELGDSALYLCASSLDGGRLNTEAFFGQGTRLTVV.